Here is one T cell receptor beta chain with its context. Its antigen is currently not known. No quality values exist for individual bases; no much larger clone is one base distant. The immunoSEQ hsTCRB v3.0 assay was used at survey level resolution to sequence the TRB variable region. The target sequencing depth for TRB was 40,000-50,000 T-cell genomes per sample. TRB libraries were pooled and sequenced on an Illumina MiSeq using a v3 150-cycle kit. Per the authors' processing: Analysis of repertoires was carried out in R inside a reproducible Nextflow workflow spanning QC, data transformation and analysis. Custom analyses were implemented in LymphoSeq2, an R package for AIRR-Seq data exploration. Several samples that produced fewer than 5000 total TRB sequences were removed, so 180 or so HIV repertoires were analyzed. Among the approximately 200 retained HIV repertoires, about 59 were collected before ART initiation and 129 were collected after ART initiation. Each repertoire was downsampled to 5000 TRB nucleotide sequences, and summary statistics were averaged across 100 downsampling iterations. TRB sequences were retained for analysis only if CDR3 regions of at least seven amino acids were present. Two measures captured diversity: a Shannon entropy-derived clonality score and the Gini coefficient. In repertoire networks, the top 5000 CDR3 amino acid sequences were linked whenever an edit distance of one separated two sequences. Antigen specificity groups and MHC restriction were predicted for TRB CDR3 amino acid sequences with GLIPH2. Known CMV, EBV, HIV or tissue antigen associations were flagged by matching CDR3 amino acid sequences against VDJdb and McPAS-TCR. Pre-ART, post-ART and control groups were compared with Wilcoxon signed-rank tests and Holm-Bonferroni correction. TCRdb holds this immuneACCESS table with in-frame rearrangements only. Some clones are missing; in checked studies, unresolved V genes explain under half, and the rest has no known cause. From that table come the V and J calls and clone size; the DNA was used to work out D and trimming. In all, the sample holds tens of thousands of clones, and over 85% of those were seen once. 9.2% of the sample belongs to the ten largest clones.

This entry is derived from a study of long-term antiretroviral therapy in people with HIV (dated by TCRdb to 2021 to 2024). For context, the study as a whole: The earliest samples were collected approximately a decade before the 2015 WHO recommendation for immediate ART, a period when ART was typically delayed until CD4 counts fell. No cross-contamination during QIAcube processing turned up in test extractions that ran a monoclonal T-cell line alongside about 30 polyclonal samples. A retrospective serial study tested whether ART initiation and durable HIV suppression were associated with changes in peripheral blood TRB repertoire composition and diversity. From 25 to 30 adults with confirmed HIV infection, the cohort provided around 180 cryopreserved PBMC samples, gathered serially across a mean of approximately six years (range 1-12). Of the 30 participants with HIV, ten to eleven were female. What the authors observed across the whole study: Because pre-ART samples had limited cell numbers, profiling was done on unsorted PBMC rather than on sorted CD4+ and CD8+ T cells. Compared with controls, HIV repertoires had narrower CDR3 length ranges, and the network structure pointed to an antigen-experienced repertoire that shifted only slightly toward naive after ART. Samples dated from 2004 to 2017, and the ART regimens used may be less effective than current ones. Because PBMC availability was limited, only the TCR beta chain was sequenced, with no alpha chain pairing. Inferences about post-ART repertoire changes are limited because no data were available on ART adherence, viral resistance or therapy changes. The repertoire was dominated across all time points by expanded TRB clones identified before ART initiation, although this dominance was seen to fluctuate and to decrease in many PLHIV after ART. A significant increase in TRB diversity was found to be associated with ART initiation, although TRB diversity was observed to remain significantly below that of transplant donor controls even after long-term ART.

Participants were included only if at least one PBMC sample before ART initiation and at least two post-ART samples were available. Every participant with HIV received treatment in the United States of America. Before DNA extraction, cryopreserved samples of 1-10 million PBMC were thawed and then washed. At the time of the earliest PBMC sample for each participant with HIV, ages ranged from about 23 to 60 years. PBMC samples from each participant spanned 1-4 timepoints before ART initiation and 2-8 timepoints after ART initiation, with a median of 7 samples. Serial HIV viral load, CD4+ T-cell count, ART history and demographic data were obtained for every participant. A Qiagen kit on a QIAcube was used to extract genomic DNA from unsorted PBMC, with samples processed in batches of 12. The V end gives up 11 bases and the J end 0 bases, leaving 7 bases in the junction not matched to a gene. CDR1 and CDR2, looked up from the germline V gene, are ENHRY and SYGVKD. The CDR3 covers 14 residues, taking in both the cysteine and the phenylalanine. CDR3 DNA is the only sequence kept; it has 42 bases, read in frame from the first base.

The origin of this receptor is a woman aged 40 to 50 with HIV. Sequencing was performed on unsorted PBMCs, taken 7.6 years after starting antiretroviral therapy. The sequence links TRBV10-3 to TRBJ2-1, and 7 junction bases match TRBD2. The CDR3 region reads CASNGGSSYNEQFF. In nucleotides, the sequence is TGTGCCTCTAACGGGGGGAGCTCCTACAATGAGCAGTTCTTC.